The table lists the clone carrying this T cell receptor beta chain with many counts. Its antigen remains unidentified. Each ophthalmopathy patient scored at least 3 on the Clinical Activity Score and at least 4 on NOSPECS grade, with duration under 3 months. Not enrolled were patients with uncontrolled infection, other autoimmune disease, pregnancy or lactation. Authors of the study amplified TCR beta CDR3 regions from RNA transcripts. A first-round RT-PCR of the TCR CDR3 used the HTBI primer set. TCRdb analysed the multiplex PCR reads with MiXCR anew, one entry per CDR3 protein. The table lists nearly 250,000 distinct CDR3 sequences, about 24% of them singletons. The germline V gene encodes CDR1 SGHNT and CDR2 YYREEE (reference sequence). The CDR3 is 14 residues long. V gave up 1 base and J gave up 4 bases, with 11 bases separating them. This entry is derived from a study of T cells in Graves' hyperthyroidism and ophthalmopathy. At the level of the study: Upon initial diagnosis and before any treatment, peripheral blood was collected.

Study outcomes and limitations: Blood held most thyroid clonotypes expanded above 0.001 frequency.

Sequencing was performed on blood. The gene calls are TRBV5-4 and TRBJ1-2, with D uncertain. This TCR derives from a woman aged 40 to 50 with Graves' ophthalmopathy. CDR3 loop: CASSLIYESYGYTF. In DNA form, the CDR3 reads TGTGCCAGCAGCTTGATATACGAGTCCTATGGCTACACCTTC. Together with reference TRBV5-4 and TRBJ1-2, the CDR3 gives the full variable domain: ETGVTQSPTHLIKTRGQQVTLRCSSQSGHNTVSWYQQALGQGPQFIFQYYREEENGRGNFPPRFSGLQFPNYSSELNVNALELDDSALYLCASSLIYESYGYTFGSGTRLTVV.